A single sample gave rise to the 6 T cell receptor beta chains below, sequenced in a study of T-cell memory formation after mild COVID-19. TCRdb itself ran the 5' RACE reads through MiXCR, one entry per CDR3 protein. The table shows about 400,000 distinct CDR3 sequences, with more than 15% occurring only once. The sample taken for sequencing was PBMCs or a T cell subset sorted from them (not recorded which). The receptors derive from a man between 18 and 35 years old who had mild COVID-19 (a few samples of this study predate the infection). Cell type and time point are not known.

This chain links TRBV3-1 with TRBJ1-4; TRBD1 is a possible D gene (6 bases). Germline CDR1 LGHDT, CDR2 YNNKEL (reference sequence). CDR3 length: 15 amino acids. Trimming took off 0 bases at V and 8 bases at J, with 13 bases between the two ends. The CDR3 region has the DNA TGTGCCAGCAGCCAAGAGGGATACAGGGAAGAAAAACTGTTTTTT. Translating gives CASSQEGYREEKLFF.

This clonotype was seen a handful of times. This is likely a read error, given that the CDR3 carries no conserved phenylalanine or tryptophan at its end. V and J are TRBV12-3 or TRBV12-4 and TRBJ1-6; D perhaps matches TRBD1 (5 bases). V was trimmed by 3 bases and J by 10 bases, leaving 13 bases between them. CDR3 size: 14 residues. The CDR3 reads CASSLMGRGSPLHL. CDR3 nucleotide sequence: TGTGCCAGCAGTTTGATGGGGCGCGGGTCACCCCTCCACCTT.

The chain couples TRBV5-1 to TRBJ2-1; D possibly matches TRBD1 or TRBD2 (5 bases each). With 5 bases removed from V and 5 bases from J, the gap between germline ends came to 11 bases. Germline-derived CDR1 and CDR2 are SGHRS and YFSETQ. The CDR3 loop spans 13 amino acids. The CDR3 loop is CASRAGTDNEQFF. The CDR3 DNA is TGCGCCAGCAGGGCCGGGACGGACAATGAGCAGTTCTTC.

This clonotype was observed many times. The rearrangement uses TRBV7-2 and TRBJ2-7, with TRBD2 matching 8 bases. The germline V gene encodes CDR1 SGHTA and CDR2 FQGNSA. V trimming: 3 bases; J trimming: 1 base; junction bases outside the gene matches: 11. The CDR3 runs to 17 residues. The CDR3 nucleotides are TGTGCCAGCAGCTTGGTGGGGAATCTAGCGGGTTCCTACGAGCAGTACTTC. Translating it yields CASSLVGNLAGSYEQYF.

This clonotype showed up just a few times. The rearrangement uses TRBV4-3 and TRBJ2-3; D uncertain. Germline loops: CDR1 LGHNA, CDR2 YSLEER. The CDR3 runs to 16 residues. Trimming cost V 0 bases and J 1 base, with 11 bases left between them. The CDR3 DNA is TGCGCCAGCAGCCAAGATGTTGCCAGAGGCACAGATACGCAGTATTTT. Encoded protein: CASSQDVARGTDTQYF.

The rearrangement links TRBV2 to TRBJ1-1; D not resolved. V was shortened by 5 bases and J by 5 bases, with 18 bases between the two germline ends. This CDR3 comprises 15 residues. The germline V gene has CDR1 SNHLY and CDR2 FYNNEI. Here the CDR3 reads CASSTLGGEVTEAFF. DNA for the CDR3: TGTGCCAGCAGTACTCTCGGCGGCGAGGTGACTGAAGCTTTCTTT. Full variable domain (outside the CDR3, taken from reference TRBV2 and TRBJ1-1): EPEVTQTPSHQVTQMGQEVILRCVPISNHLYFYWYRQILGQKVEFLVSFYNNEISEKSEIFDDQFSVERPDGSNFTLKIRSTKLEDSAMYFCASSTLGGEVTEAFFGQGTRLTVV.